The clone carrying this TCR delta chain has just a few counts. Its antigen is still unknown. CDR1 TSWWSYY and CDR2 QGS come from the germline V gene. This CDR3 region has 15 residues. V lost 0 bases and J lost 0, with 8 bases in between. Sequences come from RNA converted to cDNA by reverse transcription. The CDR3 regions were amplified by multiplex PCR from V-gene primers to a constant-region primer. TCRdb reanalysed the multiplex PCR reads with CATT. Of some 19,000 delta-chain clones in the sample, over 7% were seen once. Thymocytes were sorted as CD3+ TCRVdelta1+ TCRVdelta2- after alphabeta T cell depletion. These data originate in a study of Vδ1+ human thymocytes. Findings and caveats of the study: Despite high sort purity, about 19% of thymic T cell receptor delta sequences were Vdelta2. Thymic TRG and TRD repertoires appeared highly polyclonal. TRD repertoires were essentially private, unlike widely shared TRG clonotypes. Bulk data may be misread because of unexpected Vdelta2 sequences.

The J gene is TRDJ1, the V gene TRDV1; D is unclear. Sequencing used Vdelta1+ gamma-delta thymocytes from the thymus. Indicated subset: FACS-sorted CD3+ TCRalphabeta- TCRVdelta1+ TCRVdelta2- thymocytes. The clonotype originates from a child less than two years old who had congenital heart surgery. The CDR3 loop reads CALGELLDYTDKLIF. In DNA form, the CDR3 reads TGTGCTCTTGGGGAACTGTTGGACTACACCGATAAACTCATCTTT.